One and the same sample provided the 32 T cell receptor beta chains below, sequenced in a study of shared clonotypes between healthy human individuals. Repertoires were generated with immunoSEQ multiplex PCR, while TCRdb's copy carries only in-frame clones and drops some. This table holds fewer than 700,000 clones, around 95% found once. CD8 cells regarded as naive lacked CD45RO, were positively chosen for CCR7, and omitted terminally differentiated effector memory CD45RA+ cells. Sequenced: naive CD8+ T cells sorted from blood. The source is a woman under 40 in good health.

The V gene is TRBV15, the J gene TRBJ2-7; 13 positions match TRBD2. Germline CDR1 reads LNHNV; CDR2 reads YYDKDF (reference sequence). The CDR3 contains 14 residues. V was clipped by 5 bases and J by 5 bases; unmatched bases: 3. CDR3 loop: CATSRTSGSDEQYF. CDR3 bases: TGTGCCACCAGCCGGACTAGCGGGAGTGACGAGCAGTACTTC. The whole variable domain, filled in from reference TRBV15 and TRBJ2-7, reads DAMVIQNPRYQVTQFGKPVTLSCSQTLNHNVMYWYQQKSSQAPKLLFHYYDKDFNNEADTPDNFQSRRPNTSFCFLDIRSPGLGDTAMYLCATSRTSGSDEQYFGPGTRLTVT.

The chain combines TRBV6-5 with TRBJ1-1; D possibly corresponds to TRBD1 (6 bases). The CDR3 loop spans 14 amino acids. CDR1 is MNHEY, CDR2 SVGAGI, per germline. V was trimmed by 5 bases and J by 5 bases, leaving 15 bases between them. The CDR3 DNA follows: TGTGCCAGCAGTCAAACAGGGTGGGGGACTGAAGCTTTCTTT. Amino acids: CASSQTGWGTEAFF.

The genes are TRBV30 and TRBJ1-4; D ambiguous. This CDR3 has 12 amino acids. Germline CDR1 reads GTSNPN; CDR2 reads SVGIG (reference sequence). Trimming left V 4 bases short and J 5 bases short, with 8 bases between. Here the CDR3 reads CAWTHVNEKLFF. CDR3 nucleotides: TGTGCCTGGACCCATGTGAATGAAAAACTGTTTTTT.

The genes are TRBV18 and TRBJ2-5; D unresolved. This CDR3 spans 13 amino acids. The germline V gene encodes CDR1 KGHSH and CDR2 LQKENI. V lost 3 bases and J 1 base, leaving 6 bases between the germline ends. CDR3 nucleotide sequence: TGTGCCAGCTCACCTGGAAGCCAAGAGACCCAGTACTTC. It specifies CASSPGSQETQYF.

V usage is TRBV28 and J usage is TRBJ2-1, with 9 bases identical to TRBD1. CDR3 size: 13 residues. Germline CDR1 reads MDHEN; CDR2 reads SYDVKM. V lost 6 bases to trimming and J lost 8 bases; unmatched junction nucleotides: 5. CDR3 region: CASSLDRGYEQFF. The CDR3 DNA reads as TGTGCCAGCAGCCTGGACAGGGGCTATGAGCAGTTCTTC.

This clone was detected once. The genes are TRBV27 and TRBJ2-1; weak D call: TRBD1 (6 bases). V lost 7 bases and J 4 bases, leaving 23 bases between the germline ends. Germline CDR1 reads MNHEY; CDR2 reads SMNVEV (reference sequence). The CDR3 runs to 17 residues. The CDR3: CASMTLFGTMRYNEQFF. Here the CDR3 DNA reads TGTGCCAGCATGACTTTGTTCGGGACAATGAGGTACAATGAGCAGTTCTTC.

This chain joins TRBV25-1 and TRBJ2-7, with TRBD1 matching over 10 bases. The CDR3 is 16 amino acids. Germline CDR1 MGHDK, CDR2 SYGVNS. With 1 base clipped from V and 2 bases from J, the junction kept 5 bases outside the gene matches. DNA for the CDR3: TGTGCCAGCAGTGAATTGGGACAGGGGAGCCCCTACGAGCAGTACTTC. It is translated as CASSELGQGSPYEQYF.

This rearrangement joins TRBV6-5 to TRBJ2-2; D is unresolved. V was pared by 0 bases and J by 3 bases, with 8 bases between. Per the germline V gene, CDR1 is MNHEY and CDR2 is SVGAGI. This CDR3 has 15 amino acids. CDR3 sequence: CASSYSPLDTGELFF. Here the CDR3 DNA reads TGTGCCAGCAGTTACTCCCCCCTTGACACCGGGGAGCTGTTTTTT.

The chain joins TRBV5-6 to TRBJ2-7, with D perhaps matching TRBD1 or TRBD2 (5 bases each). The CDR3 sequence is 12 residues long. CDR1 is SGHDT and CDR2 is YYEEEE in the germline V gene. With 4 bases removed from V and 3 bases from J, the gap between germline ends came to 8 bases. The CDR3 loop is CASSRDHYEQYF. The CDR3 DNA follows: TGTGCCAGCAGCAGGGACCACTACGAGCAGTACTTC.

This clone was counted once. The V call is TRBV21-1, the J call TRBJ1-3. TRBV21-1 constitutes a pseudogene. CDR3 length: 15 amino acids. The CDR3 coding sequence is TGTGCCAGCAGCAAAACCCATCGCTCTGGAAACACCATATATTTT. Its translation is CASSKTHRSGNTIYF.

This clone was counted only a few times. V is TRBV4-1 and J is TRBJ1-5; tentatively, D is TRBD1 (6 bases). CDR1 and CDR2 from the germline V gene are MGHRA and YSYEKL. CDR3 size: 15 residues. V dropped 0 bases and J dropped 7 bases, with 13 bases sitting between them. The CDR3 here is CASSQDTRGGQPQHF. CDR3 nucleotide sequence: TGCGCCAGCAGCCAAGATACCAGGGGCGGACAGCCCCAGCATTTT.

The CDR3 bases are TGTGCCAGCAGCCAAGGGGACAATGGCGTTGAAAAACTGTTTTTT. Translating it yields CASSQGDNGVEKLFF. The chain employs TRBV4-2 and TRBJ1-4; a weak D match, TRBD1 (6 bases). This CDR3 has 15 residues. The V end was cut by 1 base, the J end by 7 bases, with 13 bases between. The germline V gene encodes CDR1 LGHNA and CDR2 YNFKEQ.

The J gene is TRBJ2-7, the V gene TRBV4-2; TRBD2 matches 13 bases. The ends lost 6 bases at V and 2 bases at J; junction bases unmatched: 4. Germline V CDR1 and CDR2: LGHNA, YNFKEQ. The CDR3 totals 15 residues. The CDR3 DNA sequence: TGTGCCAGCAGATATGGGACTAGCGGGGCCTACGAGCAGTACTTC. Encoded protein: CASRYGTSGAYEQYF.

The CDR3 nucleotides read TGTGCCAGCAGTTTAGGGACAATCAATGAGCAGTTCTTC. This sequence encodes CASSLGTINEQFF. The chain employs TRBV27 and TRBJ2-1, with D perhaps matching TRBD1 (6 bases). CDR1 is MNHEY, CDR2 SMNVEV, per germline (reference sequence). The V end lost 2 bases, the J end lost 6 bases, and 8 bases lay between the germline ends. This CDR3 comprises 13 residues.

The rearrangement uses TRBV30 and TRBJ1-1; no firm D call. Trimming cost V 3 bases and J 6 bases, with 14 bases left between them. Germline V gene data show CDR1 as GTSNPN and CDR2 as SVGIG (reference sequence). The CDR3 runs to 13 residues. The chain's CDR3 is CAWSPLGNAEAFF. The DNA of the CDR3 is TGTGCCTGGAGCCCTTTGGGAAACGCTGAAGCTTTCTTT. The whole variable domain, filled in from reference TRBV30 and TRBJ1-1, reads SQTIHQWPATLVQPVGSPLSLECTVEGTSNPNLYWYRQAAGRGLQLLFYSVGIGQISSEVPQNLSASRPQDRQFILSSKKLLLSDSGFYLCAWSPLGNAEAFFGQGTRLTVV.

This sequence joins TRBV19 and TRBJ2-7; D is undetermined. The germline V gene has CDR1 LNHDA and CDR2 SQIVND (reference sequence). The V end lost 1 base, the J end lost 1 base, and 8 bases lay between the germline ends. The CDR3 length is 14 residues. The CDR3 nucleotides are TGTGCCAGTAGTATAGCGGCGTGGTCCTACGAGCAGTACTTC. It yields the protein CASSIAAWSYEQYF.

The chain has TRBV11-2 and TRBJ2-7; 8 bases fit TRBD2. V was clipped by 1 base and J by 0 bases; unmatched bases: 2. The CDR3 totals 15 residues. From germline, CDR1 is SGHAT and CDR2 FQNNGV. The CDR3 DNA follows: TGTGCCAGCAGCTTAGCCAGCGGGAGCTCCTACGAGCAGTACTTC. The encoded protein is CASSLASGSSYEQYF. Looking up the rest from reference TRBV11-2 and TRBJ2-7 gives the full variable domain: EAGVAQSPRYKIIEKRQSVAFWCNPISGHATLYWYQQILGQGPKLLIQFQNNGVVDDSQLPKDRFSAERLKGVDSTLKIQPAKLEDSAVYLCASSLASGSSYEQYFGPGTRLTVT.

CDR3 DNA: TGTGCCAGCAGCGTAGAGGCAGGTCCGAACTATGGCTACACCTTC. Protein sequence: CASSVEAGPNYGYTF. The chain couples TRBV9 to TRBJ1-2; D gene uncertain. This CDR3 is built from 15 residues. The ends were cut back, 0 bases at V and 2 bases at J, with 11 bases in the middle. Germline V gene lookup returns CDR1 SGDLS and CDR2 YYNGEE. Complete variable domain (other parts from reference TRBV9 and TRBJ1-2): DSGVTQTPKHLITATGQRVTLRCSPRSGDLSVYWYQQSLDQGLQFLIQYYNGEERAKGNILERFSAQQFPDLHSELNLSSLELGDSALYFCASSVEAGPNYGYTFGSGTRLTVV.

This clone has a single count. J is TRBJ1-2 and V is TRBV11-3; 9 bases agree with TRBD1. CDR3 length: 14 residues. The V gene end was trimmed by 5 bases and the J gene end by 8 bases; junction bases not matched to a gene: 9. Looked up from germline, CDR1 is SGHNT and CDR2 is YENEEA. The CDR3 is CASSRRDRDPGYTF. For the CDR3, the DNA is TGTGCCAGCAGCCGCCGGGACAGGGACCCGGGCTACACCTTC.

V usage is TRBV28 and J usage is TRBJ2-2; 8 bases are a match to TRBD1. The CDR3 covers 14 residues. Germline CDR1 reads MDHEN; CDR2 reads SYDVKM. V lost 8 bases and J lost 5; bases outside the gene matches: 7. DNA of the CDR3: TGTGCCAGCCGAAAACAGGGGGAAACCGGGGAGCTGTTTTTT. Its translation is CASRKQGETGELFF.

This clone was seen a single time. The chain couples TRBV28 to TRBJ1-1, with D perhaps TRBD1 (5 bases). Germline assignment: CDR1 MDHEN and CDR2 SYDVKM. This CDR3 spans 12 amino acids. Trimming stripped 5 bases from V and 3 bases from J, with 7 bases between. CDR3 coding DNA: TGTGCCAGCAGTCTGGGACACACTGAAGCTTTCTTT. Its protein is CASSLGHTEAFF.

J is TRBJ2-7 and V is TRBV6-5; D gene ambiguous. V lost 6 bases and J 0 bases, leaving 9 bases between the germline ends. The germline gives CDR1 MNHEY, CDR2 SVGAGI. The CDR3 spans 13 residues. CDR3 protein: CASSSIHSYEQYF. CDR3 DNA: TGTGCCAGCAGCTCGATCCACTCCTACGAGCAGTACTTC.

V gene TRBV27 combines with J gene TRBJ2-7, with a tentative D call TRBD1 (6 bases). V lost 5 bases, J lost 5 bases, and 16 bases lay in between. Germline V CDR1 and CDR2: MNHEY, SMNVEV (reference sequence). CDR3 length: 14 amino acids. The CDR3 region has the DNA TGTGCCAGCAGTCCCGGAAGTGGGGGCCACGAGCAGTACTTC. This translates into CASSPGSGGHEQYF.

V usage is TRBV19 and J usage is TRBJ2-4, with D unclear. The V gene's germline CDR1 is LNHDA and CDR2 SQIVND (reference sequence). V lost 3 bases and J 6 bases, leaving 6 bases between the germline ends. The CDR3 length is 12 residues. Written as DNA, the CDR3 is TGTGCCAGTAGTATCATCGGAAACATTCAGTACTTC. Its translation: CASSIIGNIQYF. Drawing the rest from reference TRBV19 and TRBJ2-4, the complete variable domain is DGGITQSPKYLFRKEGQNVTLSCEQNLNHDAMYWYRQDPGQGLRLIYYSQIVNDFQKGDIAEGYSVSREKKESFPLTVTSAQKNPTAFYLCASSIIGNIQYFGAGTRLSVL.

This clone was seen more than once but under ten times. The genes are TRBV6-1 and TRBJ1-2; D uncertain. V shed 3 bases and J shed 5 bases, with 7 bases lying between them. CDR3 length: 12 residues. Germline V gives CDR1 MNHNS, CDR2 SASEGT. CDR3 nucleotides: TGTGCCAGCAGTGAGGGCCTGTATGGCTACACCTTC. The encoded protein is CASSEGLYGYTF.

The J gene is TRBJ2-5, the V gene TRBV11-2, with D perhaps being TRBD1 or TRBD2 (5 bases each). The end of the DNA is better explained by TRBJ2-7, so the J call may be wrong. This CDR3 comprises 15 residues. Germline loops: CDR1 SGHAT, CDR2 FQNNGV. CDR3 nucleotide sequence: TGTGCCAGCAGCCCCCGGGACCAGCGCTACCCCGAGCAGTACTTC. As protein: CASSPRDQRYPEQYF.

This chain uses TRBV6-5 with TRBJ2-3; 7 bases fit TRBD1. The CDR3 extends over 15 amino acids. The germline CDR1 and CDR2 sequences are MNHEY and SVGAGI. The trim removed 4 bases at V and 1 base at J, leaving 5 bases unmatched. The CDR3 region has the DNA TGTGCCAGCAGTTTATACAGGGGTGGCACAGATACGCAGTATTTT. Its protein is CASSLYRGGTDTQYF.

The J gene is TRBJ2-1, the V gene TRBV19, with D perhaps matching TRBD2 (5 bases). Per germline, CDR1 LNHDA and CDR2 SQIVND (reference sequence). The CDR3 has 12 amino acids. Trimming removed 8 bases at V and 9 bases at J, with 14 bases between. In DNA, the CDR3 is TGTGCCAGTTTCGACCTCCGGGGTGAGCAGTTCTTC. Protein: CASFDLRGEQFF.

This chain joins TRBV27 and TRBJ2-1; tentative D call: TRBD1 (5 bases). Trimming removed 6 bases from V and 3 bases from J, with 12 bases in between. The germline V gene encodes CDR1 MNHEY and CDR2 SMNVEV (reference sequence). The CDR3 length is 14 residues. CDR3 sequence reads: CASSHDSIYNEQFF. Written as DNA, the CDR3 is TGTGCCAGCAGCCACGACAGTATCTACAATGAGCAGTTCTTC.

The V and J genes are TRBV5-3 and TRBJ2-1, with D perhaps being TRBD1 or TRBD2 (6 bases each). TRBV5-3 is assigned to the ORF class and has an uncertain function. V lost 4 bases, J lost 8 bases, and 13 bases lay in between. The length of the CDR3 is 13 residues. CDR3 DNA: TGTGCCAGAAGCCCGGGGGCCGTGCATGAGCAGTTCTTC. Protein: CARSPGAVHEQFF.

The genes are TRBV28 and TRBJ1-4; D ambiguous. V gave up 5 bases and J gave up 8 bases, with 21 bases separating them. The germline V gene has CDR1 MDHEN and CDR2 SYDVKM. This CDR3 comprises 16 residues. The CDR3 here is CASSHPWRGGEEKLFF. The CDR3 nucleotides read TGTGCCAGCAGTCACCCATGGAGAGGAGGCGAAGAAAAACTGTTTTTT.

This chain uses TRBV28 with TRBJ2-2; 8 nucleotides line up with TRBD2. This CDR3 is built from 15 residues. Per germline, CDR1 MDHEN and CDR2 SYDVKM. V gave up 3 bases and J gave up 3 bases; unmatched junction bases: 3. CDR3 region: CASSLGLGDTGELFF. The DNA of the CDR3 is TGTGCCAGCAGTTTGGGACTAGGGGACACCGGGGAGCTGTTTTTT.